This T cell receptor (beta chain) was profiled in a study of T cells in pancreatic ductal adenocarcinoma. The study's findings and limits: Results skew toward the minority of patients with early-stage disease. Unique clonotypes were 7 to 9-fold more numerous in blood than in tumor. Blood clonality (about 0.065) did not differ significantly from tumor (roughly 0.1).

No neoadjuvant therapy was given to the selected pancreatic ductal adenocarcinoma patients before their surgery. The table lists this clone with a few counts. Its specificity is unknown. The germline CDR1 and CDR2 sequences are MNHNS and SASEGT. Trimming cost V 7 bases and J 0 bases, with 4 bases left between them. The CDR3 runs 12 residues. Profiling relied on immunoSEQ multiplex PCR, and the TCRdb table lists in-frame clones only, not all of them. The sample has 15,000 to 20,000 clones, almost 90% seen once. This chain joins TRBV6-1 and TRBJ1-3, with unresolved D. Sequenced: PBMCs. This TCR was sampled from a human donor with pancreatic ductal adenocarcinoma. CDR3 sequence: CASTGSGNTIYF. The CDR3, as DNA: TGTGCCAGCACGGGCTCTGGAAACACCATATATTTT.